This TCR beta chain is drawn from a study of cytomegalovirus exposure and HLA in healthy donors. Findings and caveats of the study: Later analysis placed DRB1 highest and HLA-C lowest in TCR association rates, which differed by HLA locus. Within a later analysis, the majority of CMV-associated TCR beta chains appeared HLA-restricted. Being indistinguishable, some V segments were excluded, TRBV6-2 and TRBV6-3 among them.

Looked up from germline, CDR1 is SGHVS and CDR2 is FNYEAQ. This CDR3 region has 15 residues. The PCR made use of 60 Vbeta and 13 Jbeta primers. Repertoires were generated with immunoSEQ multiplex PCR, while TCRdb's copy carries only in-frame clones and drops some. The table shows approximately 190,000 clones, with over 65% occurring only once. Note on this clone: Its matching antigen is unknown.

The source is a woman between 50 and 59 years old in good health and CMV-seropositive. The sample comprised PBMCs. V usage is TRBV7-6 and J usage is TRBJ2-5; 8 nucleotides align to TRBD1. The J call is in doubt because the DNA end fits TRBJ2-7 better. The CDR3 loop is CASSHLTGGNNEQYF. The DNA of the CDR3 is TGTGCCAGCAGCCATTTAACAGGGGGAAACAACGAGCAGTACTTC.